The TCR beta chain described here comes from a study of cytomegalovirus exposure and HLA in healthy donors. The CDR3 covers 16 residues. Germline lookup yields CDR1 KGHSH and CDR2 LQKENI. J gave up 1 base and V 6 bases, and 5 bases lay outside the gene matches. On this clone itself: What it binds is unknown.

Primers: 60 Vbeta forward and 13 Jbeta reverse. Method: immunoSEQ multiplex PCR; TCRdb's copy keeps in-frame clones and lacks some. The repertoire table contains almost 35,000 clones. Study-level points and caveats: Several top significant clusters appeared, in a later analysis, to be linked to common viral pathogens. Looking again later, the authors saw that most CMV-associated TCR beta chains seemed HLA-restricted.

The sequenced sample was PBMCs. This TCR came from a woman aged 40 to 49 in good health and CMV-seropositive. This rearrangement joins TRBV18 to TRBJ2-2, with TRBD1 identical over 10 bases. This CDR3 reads CASSSTGGLNTGELFF. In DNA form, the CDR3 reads TGTGCCAGCTCCTCGACAGGGGGCTTGAACACCGGGGAGCTGTTTTTT.